Below, one TCR beta chain is given with its context. The data are from a study of shared clonotypes between healthy human individuals. TCRdb's table, derived via immunoSEQ multiplex PCR, lists solely in-frame clones and lacks some. The repertoire includes roughly 500,000 clones, 75% to 85% of them detected once, and about 12% sits in the top ten. The V segment lost 5 bases and the J segment 4 bases; nucleotides outside the gene matches: 8. Germline values: CDR1 SGHTA, CDR2 FQGNSA. The CDR3 runs 15 residues. V and J are TRBV7-2 and TRBJ1-3; 7 bases fit TRBD1. The sequence derives from a woman aged 40-49 years in good health. Some clones in this sample may be carry-over from other donors' samples. Sequenced sample: PBMCs. CDR3 sequence reads: CASSTYRGSGNTIYF. The CDR3 DNA follows: TGTGCCAGCAGCACCTACAGGGGTTCAGGAAACACCATATATTTT.